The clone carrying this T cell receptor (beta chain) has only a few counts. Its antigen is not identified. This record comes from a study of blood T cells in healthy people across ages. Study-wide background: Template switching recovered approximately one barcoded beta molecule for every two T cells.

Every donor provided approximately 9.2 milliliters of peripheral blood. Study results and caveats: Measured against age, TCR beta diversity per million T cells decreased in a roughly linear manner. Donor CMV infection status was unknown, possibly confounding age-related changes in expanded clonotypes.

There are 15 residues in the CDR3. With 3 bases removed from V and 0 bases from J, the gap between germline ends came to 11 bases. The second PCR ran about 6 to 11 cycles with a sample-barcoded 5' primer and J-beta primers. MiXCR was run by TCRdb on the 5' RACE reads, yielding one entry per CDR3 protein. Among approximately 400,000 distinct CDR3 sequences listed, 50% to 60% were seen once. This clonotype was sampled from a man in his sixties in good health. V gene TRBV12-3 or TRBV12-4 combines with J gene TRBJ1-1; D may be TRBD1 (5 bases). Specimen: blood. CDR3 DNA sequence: TGTGCCAGCAGTTTGGGTCGGGGGGTGAACACTGAAGCTTTCTTT. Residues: CASSLGRGVNTEAFF.